This T cell receptor beta chain was profiled in a study of identical twins. The study, taken as a whole, reports: With abundant cord blood beta clonotypes, insertions were fewer; memory repertoires showed no such pattern. Cross-sectional statistical analysis, not tracking of the same donors, underpinned the conclusions.

This clonotype was counted between two and nine times. What it binds is unknown. All of the donors were Caucasians in good health. Template switching introduced a universal primer site, and the cDNA bore unique molecular identifiers. TCRdb reprocessed the 5' RACE reads via MiXCR and lists one record per CDR3 protein. The sample has some 900,000 distinct CDR3 sequences, 9% to 15% seen once; the top ten hold around 1.6%. The sample was also linked to a second study, of yellow fever vaccine responses in identical twins.

This TCR came from a woman aged 18-29 years in good health. Material: PBMCs.

DNA for the CDR3: TGTGCTAGTGGTTGGGGGGACGTCTCCAATGAGCAGTTCTTC. Protein product: CASGWGDVSNEQFF. The chain couples TRBV12-5 to TRBJ2-1, with D possibly being TRBD2 (6 bases). There are 14 residues in the CDR3. Deletions cut 4 bases from V and 6 bases from J, with 13 bases between. The germline gives CDR1 LGHNT, CDR2 FRNRAP. The complete variable domain, with remaining parts taken from reference TRBV12-5 and TRBJ2-1, reads DARVTQTPRHKVTEMGQEVTMRCQPILGHNTVFWYRQTMMQGLELLAYFRNRAPLDDSGMPKDRFSAEMPDATLATLKIQPSEPRDSAVYFCASGWGDVSNEQFFGPGTRLTVL.